The entry below gives a single TCR beta chain sequence along with its context. This sample stems from a study of PD-L1 blockade in urothelial cancer. Study summary: Prior regimens of chemotherapy numbered 0 to 3 per patient. Analyses were performed on blood at 3 weeks after treatment start (the second dose) and at 6 weeks. Median blood clonality was around 0.074, with about 86,000 unique TCRs.

Germline V CDR1 and CDR2: MNHEY, SVGAGI. The CDR3 covers 14 residues. Trimming took off 0 bases at V and 3 bases at J, with 8 bases between the two ends. Clones were read by immunoSEQ multiplex PCR, and TCRdb kept only the in-frame ones, dropping some. The sample lists 50,000 or so clones, 86% seen once, with 16% in the top ten. This specimen consisted of PBMCs, obtained around atezolizumab (anti-PD-L1) treatment. The J gene is TRBJ1-1, the V gene TRBV6-5; the D gene is possibly TRBD1 (5 bases). This receptor was taken from a man aged 55 to 70 with urothelial cancer. In nucleotides, the CDR3 is TGTGCCAGCAGTTACTCGGCCAGGGACACTGAAGCTTTCTTT. Translated, it gives CASSYSARDTEAFF.